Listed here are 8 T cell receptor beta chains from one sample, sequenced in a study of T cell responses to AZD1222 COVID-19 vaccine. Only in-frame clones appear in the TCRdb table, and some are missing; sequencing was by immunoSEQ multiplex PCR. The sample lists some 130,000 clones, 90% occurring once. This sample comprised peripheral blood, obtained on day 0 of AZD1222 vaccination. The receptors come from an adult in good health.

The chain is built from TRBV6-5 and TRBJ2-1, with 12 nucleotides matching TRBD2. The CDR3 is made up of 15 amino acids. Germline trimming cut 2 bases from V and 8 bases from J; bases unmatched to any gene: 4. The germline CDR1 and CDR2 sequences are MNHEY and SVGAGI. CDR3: CASSYLAGGVHEQFF. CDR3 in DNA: TGTGCCAGCAGTTACCTAGCGGGGGGGGTCCATGAGCAGTTCTTC.

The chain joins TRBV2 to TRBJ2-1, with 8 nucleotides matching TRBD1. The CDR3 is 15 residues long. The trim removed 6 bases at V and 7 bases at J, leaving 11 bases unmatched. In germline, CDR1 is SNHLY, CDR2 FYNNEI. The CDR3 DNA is TGTGCCAGCAGAAATAGACAGGGGAGTGGGAATGAGCAGTTCTTC. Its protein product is CASRNRQGSGNEQFF.

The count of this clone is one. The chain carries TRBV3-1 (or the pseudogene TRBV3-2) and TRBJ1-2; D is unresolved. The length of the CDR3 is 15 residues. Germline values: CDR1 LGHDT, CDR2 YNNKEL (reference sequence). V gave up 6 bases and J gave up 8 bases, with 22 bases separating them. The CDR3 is CASSPSRGRDRGYTF. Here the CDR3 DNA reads TGTGCCAGCAGTCCTTCTCGAGGGCGGGATAGGGGCTACACCTTC.

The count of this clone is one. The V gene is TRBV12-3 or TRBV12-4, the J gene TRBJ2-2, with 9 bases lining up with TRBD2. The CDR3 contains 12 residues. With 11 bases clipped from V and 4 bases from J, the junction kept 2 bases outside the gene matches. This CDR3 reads CACGGGTGELFF. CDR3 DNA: TGTGCCTGCGGGGGGGGCACCGGGGAGCTGTTTTTT.

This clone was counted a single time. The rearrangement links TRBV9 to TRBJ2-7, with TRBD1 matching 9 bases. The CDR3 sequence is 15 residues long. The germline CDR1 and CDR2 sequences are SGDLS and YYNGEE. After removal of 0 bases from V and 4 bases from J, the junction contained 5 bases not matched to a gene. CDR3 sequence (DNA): TGTGCCAGCAGCGTAGCCGGGACAGGGAGGTACGAGCAGTACTTC. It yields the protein CASSVAGTGRYEQYF.

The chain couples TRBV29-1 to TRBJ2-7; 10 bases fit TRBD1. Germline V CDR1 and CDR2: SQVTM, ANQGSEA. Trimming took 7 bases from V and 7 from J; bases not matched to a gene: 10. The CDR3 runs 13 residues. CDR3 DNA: TGCAGCGGGGGGACAGGGGAATCGGGTGAGCAGTACTTC. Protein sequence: CSGGTGESGEQYF.

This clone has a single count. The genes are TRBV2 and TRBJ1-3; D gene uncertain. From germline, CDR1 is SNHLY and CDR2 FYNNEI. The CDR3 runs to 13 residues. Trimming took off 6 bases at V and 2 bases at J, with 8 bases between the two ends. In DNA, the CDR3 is TGTGCCAGCAGGGGCGGGACTGGAAACACCATATATTTT. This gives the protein CASRGGTGNTIYF.

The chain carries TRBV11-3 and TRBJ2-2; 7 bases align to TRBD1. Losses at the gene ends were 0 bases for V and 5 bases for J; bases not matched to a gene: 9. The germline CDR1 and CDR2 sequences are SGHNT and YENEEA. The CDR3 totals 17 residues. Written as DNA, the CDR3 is TGTGCCAGCAGCTTAGATCGAAACAGGGGAGTGACCGGGGAGCTGTTTTTT. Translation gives CASSLDRNRGVTGELFF.